Below are 11 T cell receptor beta chains sequenced from a single sample in a study of shared clonotypes between healthy human individuals. Measured with immunoSEQ multiplex PCR; TCRdb has only the in-frame clones, and not every one. The sample includes millions of clones, roughly nine tenths of them seen just once. The sequenced material came from naive CD4+ T cells sorted from blood. Described subset: CD45RA+ positively selected. Receptors originate from a man aged 18 to 30 in good health.

The chain joins TRBV7-9 to TRBJ2-2, with D uncertain. Deletions cut 4 bases from V and 4 bases from J, with 10 bases between. CDR3 length equals 14 residues. The germline CDR1 and CDR2 sequences are SEHNR and FQNEAQ (reference sequence). The CDR3 reads CASSYLIGTGELFF. The CDR3 coding sequence is TGTGCCAGCAGCTACCTAATTGGCACCGGGGAGCTGTTTTTT.

The count of this clone is one. The rearrangement joins TRBV9 to TRBJ2-7; 7 bases agree with TRBD2. Losses at the gene ends were 2 bases for V and 4 bases for J; bases not matched to a gene: 9. The length of the CDR3 is 15 residues. The germline gives CDR1 SGDLS, CDR2 YYNGEE. This CDR3 reads CASSVLGEGRYEQYF. DNA of the CDR3: TGTGCCAGCAGCGTCTTGGGGGAGGGTCGGTACGAGCAGTACTTC. Together with reference TRBV9 and TRBJ2-7, the CDR3 gives the full variable domain: DSGVTQTPKHLITATGQRVTLRCSPRSGDLSVYWYQQSLDQGLQFLIQYYNGEERAKGNILERFSAQQFPDLHSELNLSSLELGDSALYFCASSVLGEGRYEQYFGPGTRLTVT.

This clone was detected only once. The genes are TRBV7-2 and TRBJ2-1; D is possibly TRBD2 (5 bases). V was pared by 4 bases and J by 6 bases, with 13 bases between. CDR1 and CDR2 (germline): SGHTA, FQGNSA. The CDR3 length is 14 residues. The CDR3 sequence is CASSSLLVSNEQFF. For the CDR3, the DNA is TGTGCCAGCAGCTCCCTACTAGTATCCAATGAGCAGTTCTTC.

V and J are TRBV9 and TRBJ2-1; no clear D gene. The germline V gene has CDR1 SGDLS and CDR2 YYNGEE. Trimming took off 0 bases at V and 4 bases at J, with 11 bases between the two ends. The CDR3 extends over 15 amino acids. The DNA for the CDR3 is TGTGCCAGCAGCGTAGTGGGATCGGATTACAATGAGCAGTTCTTC. It encodes CASSVVGSDYNEQFF.

The chain joins TRBV12-5 to TRBJ2-1; D not resolved. Trimming stripped 3 bases from V and 6 bases from J, with 6 bases between. Germline V gene data show CDR1 as LGHNT and CDR2 as FRNRAP. CDR3 length equals 12 residues. The DNA of the CDR3 is TGTGCTAGTGGTTTATGGGGCAATGAGCAGTTCTTC. Encoded protein: CASGLWGNEQFF.

V usage is TRBV5-4 and J usage is TRBJ2-1; 8 bases line up with TRBD1. Trimming took 0 bases from V and 5 from J; bases not matched to a gene: 13. This CDR3 comprises 18 residues. Germline loops: CDR1 SGHNT, CDR2 YYREEE (reference sequence). CDR3 amino acids: CASSLAQLNRGNNNEQFF. The CDR3 DNA reads as TGTGCCAGCAGCTTGGCCCAATTAAACAGGGGGAATAACAATGAGCAGTTCTTC.

The CDR3 here is CASTDRTDGYTF. CDR3 nucleotides: TGTGCCAGTACGGACAGAACCGATGGCTACACCTTC. The chain is built from TRBV19 and TRBJ1-2; D may be TRBD1 (6 bases). Per the germline V gene, CDR1 is LNHDA and CDR2 is SQIVND (reference sequence). This CDR3 is built from 12 residues. V lost 7 bases to trimming and J lost 6 bases, with 12 bases between them.

The chain recombines TRBV6-1 with TRBJ2-5; 8 nucleotides agree with TRBD2. CDR1 and CDR2 (germline): MNHNS, SASEGT. The CDR3 consists of 19 residues. V lost 1 base to trimming and J lost 3 bases; unmatched junction nucleotides: 16. The CDR3 loop is CASSEEVRPVAGIKETQYF. CDR3 nucleotides: TGTGCCAGCAGTGAAGAGGTTAGGCCGGTAGCGGGGATTAAAGAGACCCAGTACTTC.

The rearrangement links TRBV18 to TRBJ1-1, with a possible D match to TRBD1 (5 bases). Germline CDR1 reads KGHSH; CDR2 reads LQKENI. The CDR3 loop spans 15 amino acids. Trimming pared 3 bases from V and 0 bases from J, leaving 11 bases between. CDR3 protein: CASSPEGGVNTEAFF. CDR3 coding DNA: TGTGCCAGCTCACCCGAGGGAGGGGTGAACACTGAAGCTTTCTTT.

The chain is built from TRBV5-1 and TRBJ2-7; D gene ambiguous. This CDR3 has 13 residues. Trimming pared 2 bases from V and 2 bases from J, leaving 8 bases between. Looked up from germline, CDR1 is SGHRS and CDR2 is YFSETQ. In DNA form, the CDR3 reads TGCGCCAGCAGCTTCTCTGGGCCCTACGAGCAGTACTTC. Protein sequence: CASSFSGPYEQYF. The entire variable domain, with the rest obtained from reference TRBV5-1 and TRBJ2-7, is as follows: KAGVTQTPRYLIKTRGQQVTLSCSPISGHRSVSWYQQTPGQGLQFLFEYFSETQRNKGNFPGRFSGRQFSNSRSEMNVSTLELGDSALYLCASSFSGPYEQYFGPGTRLTVT.

This chain uses TRBV6-5 with TRBJ2-7, with D perhaps matching TRBD1 or TRBD2 (5 bases each). The germline CDR1 and CDR2 sequences are MNHEY and SVGAGI. This CDR3 comprises 16 residues. V lost 2 bases and J 5 bases, leaving 19 bases between the germline ends. The CDR3 region is CASSYAQGPGGHEQYF. CDR3 DNA sequence: TGTGCCAGCAGTTACGCGCAGGGACCAGGTGGGCACGAGCAGTACTTC.